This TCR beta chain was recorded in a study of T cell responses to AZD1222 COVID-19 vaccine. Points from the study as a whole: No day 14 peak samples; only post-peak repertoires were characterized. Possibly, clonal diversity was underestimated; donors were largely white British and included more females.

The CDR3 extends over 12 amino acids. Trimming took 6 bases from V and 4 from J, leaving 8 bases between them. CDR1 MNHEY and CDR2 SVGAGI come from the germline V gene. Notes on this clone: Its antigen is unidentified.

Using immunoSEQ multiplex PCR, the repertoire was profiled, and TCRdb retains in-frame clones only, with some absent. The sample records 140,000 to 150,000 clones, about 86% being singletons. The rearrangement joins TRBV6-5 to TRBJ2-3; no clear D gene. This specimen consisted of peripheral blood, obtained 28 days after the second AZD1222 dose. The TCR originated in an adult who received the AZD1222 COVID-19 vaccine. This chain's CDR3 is CASRDIADTQYF. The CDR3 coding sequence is TGTGCCAGCAGAGATATAGCAGATACGCAGTATTTT.